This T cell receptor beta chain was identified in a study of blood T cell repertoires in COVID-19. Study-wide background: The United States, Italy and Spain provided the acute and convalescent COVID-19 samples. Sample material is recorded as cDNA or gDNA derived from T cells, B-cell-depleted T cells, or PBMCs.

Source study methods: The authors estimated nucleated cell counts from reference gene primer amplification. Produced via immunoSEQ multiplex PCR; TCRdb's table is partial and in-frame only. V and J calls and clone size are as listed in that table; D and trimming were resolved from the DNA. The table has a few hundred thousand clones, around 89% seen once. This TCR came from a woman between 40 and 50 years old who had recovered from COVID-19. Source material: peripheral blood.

CDR3 in DNA: TGTGCCAGCAGTCCCGACACAAACTACGAGCAGTACGTC. This gives the protein CASSPDTNYEQYV. V is TRBV6-2 or TRBV6-3 and J is TRBJ2-7; unclear D gene. Trimming shortened V by 5 bases and J by 3 bases, and 11 bases separated the two germline ends. CDR1 and CDR2 from the germline V gene are MNHEY and SVGEGT. The CDR3 consists of 13 residues.